This passage covers 9 T cell receptor beta chains from one sample sequenced in a study of response to subunit inactivated influenza vaccine. TCRdb reprocessed the RT-PCR reads with MiXCR, giving one entry per CDR3 protein. This table has about 650,000 distinct CDR3 sequences, 15% to 18% appearing once. This specimen consisted of PBMCs from blood, obtained about 13 days after vaccination. The origin of the receptors is a man aged 45-65 years who received an inactivated influenza vaccine.

This clonotype was seen more than once but under ten times. The V gene is TRBV12-3 or TRBV12-4, the J gene TRBJ2-2, with D maybe TRBD2 (6 bases). Trimming stripped 3 bases from V and 3 bases from J, with 14 bases between. The CDR3 loop spans 16 amino acids. CDR3 sequence reads: CASSFWGDLHTGELFF. CDR3 DNA: TGTGCCAGCAGTTTTTGGGGGGACCTACACACCGGGGAGCTGTTTTTT.

This chain links TRBV6-1 with TRBJ1-3; D not resolved. This CDR3 has 13 amino acids. Germline V gene lookup returns CDR1 MNHNS and CDR2 SASEGT. V lost 3 bases and J 2 bases, leaving 5 bases between the germline ends. The DNA of the CDR3 is TGTGCCAGCAGTGAGGACCCTGGAAACACCATATATTTT. It yields the protein CASSEDPGNTIYF.

This clonotype was observed a handful of times. The CDR3 region has the DNA TGCAGTGCTAGCCCCCCCGGGGCCCGCACAGATACGCAGTATTTT. It codes for CSASPPGARTDTQYF. The J gene is TRBJ2-3, the V gene TRBV20-1, with D tentatively TRBD1 or TRBD2 (5 bases each). V lost 3 bases and J 1 base, leaving 14 bases between the germline ends. Germline V gene sequence: CDR1 DFQATT, CDR2 SNEGSKA (reference sequence). This CDR3 region has 15 residues.

The chain is built from TRBV28 and TRBJ2-7; D possibly corresponds to TRBD2 (6 bases). Germline lookup yields CDR1 MDHEN and CDR2 SYDVKM. V shed 6 bases and J shed 6 bases, with 24 bases lying between them. The CDR3 totals 16 residues. CDR3 sequence: CASSRISAGRAAEQYF. The CDR3 DNA follows: TGTGCCAGCAGCCGTATCTCGGCCGGGAGAGCAGCCGAGCAGTACTTC.

This clonotype was counted only a few times. The chain employs TRBV10-3 and TRBJ2-1, with D perhaps given as TRBD1 or TRBD2 (6 bases each). This CDR3 contains 12 residues. Germline V gene lookup returns CDR1 ENHRY and CDR2 SYGVKD. V lost 10 bases, J lost 14 bases, and 21 bases lay in between. CDR3 DNA sequence: TGTGCCACCTCATTTCGCGACGGGGGCGAGTTCTTC. This gives the protein CATSFRDGGEFF.

This clonotype was counted only a few times. This chain joins TRBV18 and TRBJ2-1; perhaps TRBD1 as D (7 bases). Trimming shortened V by 4 bases and J by 7 bases, and 20 bases separated the two germline ends. Germline CDR1 and CDR2: KGHSH and LQKENI. This CDR3 is 16 amino acids long. The CDR3 nucleotides read TGTGCCAGCTCACGCTTCCGGCAGGGGGGAAAAAATGAGCAGTTCTTC. Protein: CASSRFRQGGKNEQFF.

The chain has TRBV12-3 or TRBV12-4 and TRBJ2-5; the match to TRBD2 covers 7 bases. Trimming cost V 5 bases and J 7 bases; bases outside gene matches: 13. The CDR3 is 15 amino acids. This CDR3 is CASSGGVGYLRTQYF. As DNA, the CDR3 is TGTGCCAGCAGTGGGGGGGTCGGTTACCTCCGGACCCAGTACTTC.

This clonotype was recorded a few times. The chain recombines TRBV3-1 with TRBJ2-7; 7 bases are a match to TRBD1. V dropped 4 bases and J dropped 2; count of bases not matched to a gene: 5. CDR1 is LGHDT and CDR2 is YNNKEL in the germline V gene (reference sequence). This CDR3 region has 14 residues. The CDR3 reads CASSLSTGAYEQYF. The CDR3 DNA reads as TGTGCCAGCAGCCTTTCAACAGGGGCCTACGAGCAGTACTTC.

This CDR3 reads CASSLRGVAGLTDTQYF. In DNA form, the CDR3 reads TGTGCCAGCAGCTTACGCGGAGTAGCGGGACTCACAGATACGCAGTATTTT. The chain joins TRBV7-2 to TRBJ2-3; TRBD2 matches 8 bases. V shed 2 bases and J 2 bases; nucleotides not matched to a gene: 9. The CDR3 sequence is 17 residues long. Germline V gene sequence: CDR1 SGHTA, CDR2 FQGNSA.